This TCR beta chain was profiled in a study of tumor T cells in aggressive B-cell lymphoma. The count of this clone is one. The germline V gene encodes CDR1 MNHEY and CDR2 SVGAGI. V trimming: 4 bases; J trimming: 0 bases; junction bases outside the gene matches: 0. This CDR3 is built from 14 residues. Assay used: immunoSEQ multiplex PCR; TCRdb lists only in-frame clones, some missing. The sample consists of approximately 3,100 clones, approximately 79% of them appearing once. The sample comprised tumor tissue. This sequence was found in an adult with diffuse large B cell lymphoma. V usage is TRBV6-5 and J usage is TRBJ1-2, with 9 nucleotides matching TRBD1. Here the CDR3 DNA reads TGTGCCAGCAGTTGGACAGGGGCTAACTATGGCTACACCTTC. Protein: CASSWTGANYGYTF.